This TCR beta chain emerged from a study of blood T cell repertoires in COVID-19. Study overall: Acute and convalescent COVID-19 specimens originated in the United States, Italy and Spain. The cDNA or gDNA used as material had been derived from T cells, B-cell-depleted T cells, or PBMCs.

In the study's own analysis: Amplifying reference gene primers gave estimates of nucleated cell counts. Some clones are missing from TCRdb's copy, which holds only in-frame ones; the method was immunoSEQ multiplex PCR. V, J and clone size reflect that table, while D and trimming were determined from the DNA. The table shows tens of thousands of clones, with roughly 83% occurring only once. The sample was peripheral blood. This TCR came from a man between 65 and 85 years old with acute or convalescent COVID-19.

The CDR3 DNA is TGTGCCAGCAGTGAATCGAGTAGCAATCAGCCCCAGCATTTT. Translation gives CASSESSSNQPQHF. The chain is built from TRBV2 and TRBJ1-5, with D hard to call. Trimming removed 2 bases from V and 0 bases from J, with 5 bases in between. The CDR3 contains 14 residues. Germline lookup yields CDR1 SNHLY and CDR2 FYNNEI.